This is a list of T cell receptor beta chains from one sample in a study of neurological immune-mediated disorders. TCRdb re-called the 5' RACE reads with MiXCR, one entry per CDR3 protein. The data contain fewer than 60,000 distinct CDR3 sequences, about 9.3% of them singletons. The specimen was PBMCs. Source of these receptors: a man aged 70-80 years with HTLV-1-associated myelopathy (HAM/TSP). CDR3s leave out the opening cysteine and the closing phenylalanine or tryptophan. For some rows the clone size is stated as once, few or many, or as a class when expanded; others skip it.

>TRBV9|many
ASQARGGRQGNEQF
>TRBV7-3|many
ASSLLCFSNQPQH
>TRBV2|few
ASNAVAGVGELF
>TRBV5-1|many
ASSLSQGVNEQF
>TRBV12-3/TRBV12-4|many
ASSPTDLLQETQY
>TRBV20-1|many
SLEGGPPRGSNQPQH
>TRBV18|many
ASSPRYSAEETQY
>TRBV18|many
ASSWTSGEQETQY
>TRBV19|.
ASRLQNEQF
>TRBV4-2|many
ASSQNHGGNEQF
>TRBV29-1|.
SVEVISRARTDTQY
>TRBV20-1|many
SAIVAGGPNNEQF
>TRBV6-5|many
ASSSYSITGELF
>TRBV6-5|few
ASSRDLLSQPQH
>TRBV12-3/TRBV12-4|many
ASRRAGTSGTSYNEQF
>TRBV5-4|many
ASSLGGTRRLTDTQY
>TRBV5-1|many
ASSLVPDNNYGYT
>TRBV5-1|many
ASSLDGSYNEQF
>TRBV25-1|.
GTTSLGTTEAF
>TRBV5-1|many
ASSLDFRNSEQF
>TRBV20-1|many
SARVDRRAYNEQF
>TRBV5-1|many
ASRRAASGATNEQF
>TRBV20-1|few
SARDYGRTDTQY
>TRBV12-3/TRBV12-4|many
ASSPHGAETQY
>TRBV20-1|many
SARFGGRVLNEQF